The sequence of this T cell receptor (beta chain) was determined in a study of blood T cell repertoires in COVID-19. The CDR3 consists of 17 residues. Losses at the gene ends were 3 bases for V and 2 bases for J; bases not matched to a gene: 10. Germline CDR1 KGHSH, CDR2 LQKENI. The method was immunoSEQ multiplex PCR; TCRdb's version includes in-frame clones alone and lacks a portion of them. The repertoire holds a few hundred thousand clones, with around 88% as singletons. The V call is TRBV18, the J call TRBJ1-3, with TRBD1 identical over 7 bases. This TCR came from an elderly man with acute or convalescent COVID-19. Sequenced: peripheral blood. The CDR3, as DNA: TGTGCCAGCTCACCGGGGGACAGAGGGATAGCTGGAAACACCATATATTTT. Translating it yields CASSPGDRGIAGNTIYF. Looking up the rest from reference TRBV18 and TRBJ1-3 gives the full variable domain: NAGVMQNPRHLVRRRGQEARLRCSPMKGHSHVYWYRQLPEEGLKFMVYLQKENIIDESGMPKERFSAEFPKEGPSILRIQQVVRGDSAAYFCASSPGDRGIAGNTIYFGEGSWLTVV.